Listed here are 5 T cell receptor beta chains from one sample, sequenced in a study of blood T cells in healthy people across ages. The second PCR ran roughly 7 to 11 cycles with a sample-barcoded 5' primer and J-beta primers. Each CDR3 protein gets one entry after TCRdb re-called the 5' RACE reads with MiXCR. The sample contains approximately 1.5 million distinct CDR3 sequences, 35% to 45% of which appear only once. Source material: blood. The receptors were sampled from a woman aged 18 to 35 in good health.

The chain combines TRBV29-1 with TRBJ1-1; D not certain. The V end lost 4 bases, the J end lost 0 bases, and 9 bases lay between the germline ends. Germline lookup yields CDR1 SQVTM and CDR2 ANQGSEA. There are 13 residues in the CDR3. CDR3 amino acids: CSVGLLMNTEAFF. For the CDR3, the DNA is TGCAGCGTTGGACTGCTAATGAACACTGAAGCTTTCTTT.

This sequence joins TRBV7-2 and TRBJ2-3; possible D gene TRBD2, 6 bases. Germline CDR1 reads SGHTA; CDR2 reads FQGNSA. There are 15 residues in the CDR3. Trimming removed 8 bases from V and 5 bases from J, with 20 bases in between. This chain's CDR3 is CASCTWRGSRDTQYF. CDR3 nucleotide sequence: TGTGCCAGCTGCACGTGGCGGGGCTCTAGAGATACGCAGTATTTT.

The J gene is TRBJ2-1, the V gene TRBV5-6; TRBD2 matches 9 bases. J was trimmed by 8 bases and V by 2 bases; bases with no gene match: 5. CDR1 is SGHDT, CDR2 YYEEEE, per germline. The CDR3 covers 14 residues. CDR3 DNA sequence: TGTGCCAGCAGCTTAGGACTAGCGCTGGATGAGCAGTTCTTC. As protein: CASSLGLALDEQFF.

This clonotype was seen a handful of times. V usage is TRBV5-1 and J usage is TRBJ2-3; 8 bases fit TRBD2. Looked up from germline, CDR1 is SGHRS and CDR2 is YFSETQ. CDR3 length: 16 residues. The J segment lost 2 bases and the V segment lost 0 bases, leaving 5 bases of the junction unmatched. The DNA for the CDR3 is TGCGCCAGCAGCTTGGAGGTAGCGGGACTCACAGATACGCAGTATTTT. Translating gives CASSLEVAGLTDTQYF.

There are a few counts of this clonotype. CDR3 nucleotides: TGTGCCAGCAGTTTAGGGCCCAGGGGGCTTAATCAGCCCCAGCATTTT. Translation: CASSLGPRGLNQPQHF. The chain uses TRBV12-3 or TRBV12-4 and TRBJ1-5; 8 nucleotides align to TRBD1. This CDR3 is 16 amino acids long. The V and J ends lost 1 base and 4 bases, in that order; junction bases with no gene match: 6.